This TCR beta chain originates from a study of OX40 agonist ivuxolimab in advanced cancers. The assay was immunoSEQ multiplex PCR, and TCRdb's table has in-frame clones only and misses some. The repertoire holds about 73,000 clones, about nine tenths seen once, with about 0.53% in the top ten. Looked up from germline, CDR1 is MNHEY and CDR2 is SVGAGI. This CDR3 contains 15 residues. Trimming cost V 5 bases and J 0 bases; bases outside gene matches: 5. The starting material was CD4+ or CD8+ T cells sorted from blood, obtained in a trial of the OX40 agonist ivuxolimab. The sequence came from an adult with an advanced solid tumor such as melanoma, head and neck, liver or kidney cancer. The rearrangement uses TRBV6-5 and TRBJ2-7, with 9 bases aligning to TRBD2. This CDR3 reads CASSPLAGSSYEQYF. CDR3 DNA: TGTGCCAGCAGTCCACTAGCGGGTAGCTCCTACGAGCAGTACTTC.